The T cell receptor beta chain described here comes from a study of vaccination and CD4 T cells after COVID-19. This clonotype occurred a few times. What it binds is unknown. The sample's treatment: roughly ten-day PBMC culture with coronavirus spike peptide pools or control peptides (ViraFEST assay). T cells were expanded with peptide pools, and expanded clonotypes were identified by TCR sequencing. CDR3 length: 14 amino acids. The Oncomine TCR Beta short-read assay was applied to DNA of cultured CD4+ T cells. TCRdb reprocessed the PCR reads via MiXCR and lists one record per CDR3 protein. This table holds about 13,000 distinct CDR3 sequences, more than 75% found once.

This receptor was obtained from a human donor who had recovered from COVID-19. The chain links TRBV21-1 to TRBJ1-2; TRBD1 reflects the table's D call only, with no check against the DNA. TRBV21-1 is described as a pseudogene. Sequenced input: CD4+ T cells from blood, cultured in vitro. The CDR3 DNA sequence: TGTGCCAGCAGCCCCCAAAAGGACACCTATGGCTACACCTTC. It codes for CASSPQKDTYGYTF.